These T cell receptor beta chains were read from a single sample in a study of cytomegalovirus exposure and HLA in healthy donors. Measured with immunoSEQ multiplex PCR; TCRdb has only the in-frame clones, and not every one. The sample has about 150,000 clones, around 83% seen once. Sequencing was carried out using PBMCs. These receptors came from a woman aged 18-29 years in good health and CMV-seronegative. Both conserved end residues are trimmed from each CDR3. For some rows the clone size is stated as once, few or many, or as a class when expanded; others skip it.

clone size	V gene	J gene	CDR3 protein
NA	TRBV2	TRBJ2-7	ASSEGLAGGEQY
NA	TRBV6-1	TRBJ2-7	ASSLKGYHTEQY
few	TRBV10-3	TRBJ1-2	AISEYRGMAGYT
NA	TRBV2	TRBJ2-7	ASSGLVPYEQY
NA	TRBV28	TRBJ1-5	ASSARVFGNQPQH
NA	TRBV7-3	TRBJ2-5	ASSLLSQETQY
few	TRBV2	TRBJ1-4	ASNTGMLDEKLF
NA	TRBV7-2	TRBJ1-1	ASSLLGTGGTEAF
once	TRBV9	TRBJ1-4	ASSPNPGQLEKLF
NA	TRBV7-9	TRBJ2-1	ASSPQTANNEQF
NA	TRBV4-3	TRBJ1-2	ASSQGALWTGDNYGYT
NA	TRBV9	TRBJ1-3	ASSAGLTDTIY